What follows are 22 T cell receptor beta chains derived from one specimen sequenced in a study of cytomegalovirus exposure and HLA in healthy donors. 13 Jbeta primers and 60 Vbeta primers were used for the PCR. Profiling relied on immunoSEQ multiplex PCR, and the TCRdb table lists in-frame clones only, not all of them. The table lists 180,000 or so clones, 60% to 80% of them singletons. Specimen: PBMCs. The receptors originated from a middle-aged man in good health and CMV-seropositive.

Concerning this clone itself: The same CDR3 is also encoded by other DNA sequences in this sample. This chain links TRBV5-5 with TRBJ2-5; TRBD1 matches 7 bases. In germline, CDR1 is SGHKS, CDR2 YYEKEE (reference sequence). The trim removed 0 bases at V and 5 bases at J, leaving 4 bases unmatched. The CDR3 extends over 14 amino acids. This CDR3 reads CASSLGQGRETQYF. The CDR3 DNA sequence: TGTGCCAGCAGCTTGGGACAGGGTCGGGAGACCCAGTACTTC.

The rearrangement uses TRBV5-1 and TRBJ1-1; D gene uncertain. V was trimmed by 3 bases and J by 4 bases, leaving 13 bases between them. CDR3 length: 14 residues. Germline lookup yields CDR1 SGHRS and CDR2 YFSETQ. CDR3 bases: TGCGCCAGCAGCTCCCGACGTAGCGCCACTGAAGCTTTCTTT. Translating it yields CASSSRRSATEAFF. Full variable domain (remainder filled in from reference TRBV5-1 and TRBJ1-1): KAGVTQTPRYLIKTRGQQVTLSCSPISGHRSVSWYQQTPGQGLQFLFEYFSETQRNKGNFPGRFSGRQFSNSRSEMNVSTLELGDSALYLCASSSRRSATEAFFGQGTRLTVV.

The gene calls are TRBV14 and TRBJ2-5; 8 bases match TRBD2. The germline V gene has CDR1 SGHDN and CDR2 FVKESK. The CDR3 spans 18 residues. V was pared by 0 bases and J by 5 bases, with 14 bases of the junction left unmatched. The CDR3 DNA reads TGTGCCAGCAGCCAAGATAAGGGGAGCGGACTAGCTTCGGAGACCCAGTACTTC. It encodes CASSQDKGSGLASETQYF.

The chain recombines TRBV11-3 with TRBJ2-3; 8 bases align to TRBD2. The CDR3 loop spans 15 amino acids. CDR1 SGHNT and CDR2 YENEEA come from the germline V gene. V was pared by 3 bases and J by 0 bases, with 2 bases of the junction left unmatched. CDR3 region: CASSFGGVSTDTQYF. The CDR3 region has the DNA TGTGCCAGCAGCTTCGGGGGGGTCAGCACAGATACGCAGTATTTT.

CDR3 sequence: CASKQGYNSPLHF. CDR3 nucleotide sequence: TGTGCCAGCAAGCAGGGGTATAATTCACCCCTCCACTTT. The chain uses TRBV28 and TRBJ1-6; D may be TRBD1 (6 bases). V lost 7 bases to trimming and J lost 4 bases, with 8 bases between them. This CDR3 spans 13 amino acids. Germline CDR1 is MDHEN and CDR2 is SYDVKM.

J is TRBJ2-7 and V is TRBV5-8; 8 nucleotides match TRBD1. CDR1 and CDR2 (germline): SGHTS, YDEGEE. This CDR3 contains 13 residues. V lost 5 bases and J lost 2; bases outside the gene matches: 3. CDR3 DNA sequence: TGTGCCAGCAGATCGACAGGGGCCTACGAGCAGTACTTC. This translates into CASRSTGAYEQYF.

The CDR3 DNA is TGTGCCAGCAGTTCCCGGGACAGGGGTAATTCACCCCTCCACTTT. Translated: CASSSRDRGNSPLHF. J is TRBJ1-6 and V is TRBV28, with 10 bases lining up with TRBD1. The V gene's germline CDR1 is MDHEN and CDR2 SYDVKM. J lost 6 bases, V lost 4 bases, and 3 bases had no gene match. This CDR3 is built from 15 residues.

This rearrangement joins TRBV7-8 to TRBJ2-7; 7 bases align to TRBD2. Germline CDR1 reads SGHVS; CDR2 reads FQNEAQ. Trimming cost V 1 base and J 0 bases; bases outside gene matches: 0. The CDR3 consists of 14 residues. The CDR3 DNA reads TGTGCCAGCAGCTTAGGGGGGGGCTCCTACGAGCAGTACGTC. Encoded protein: CASSLGGGSYEQYV.

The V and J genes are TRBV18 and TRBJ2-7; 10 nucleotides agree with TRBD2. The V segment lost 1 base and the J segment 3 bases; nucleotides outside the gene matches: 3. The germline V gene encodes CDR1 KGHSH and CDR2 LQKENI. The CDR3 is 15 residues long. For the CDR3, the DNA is TGTGCCAGCTCACCACAGCGGGGGGGCCTCTACGAGCAGTACTTC. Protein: CASSPQRGGLYEQYF.

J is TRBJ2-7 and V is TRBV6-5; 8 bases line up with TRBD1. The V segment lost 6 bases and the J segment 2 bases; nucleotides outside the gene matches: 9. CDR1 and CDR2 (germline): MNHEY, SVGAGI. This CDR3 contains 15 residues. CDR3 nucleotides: TGTGCCAGCAGCCAACAGGGGGTCGGTACCTACGAGCAGTACTTC. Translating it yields CASSQQGVGTYEQYF.

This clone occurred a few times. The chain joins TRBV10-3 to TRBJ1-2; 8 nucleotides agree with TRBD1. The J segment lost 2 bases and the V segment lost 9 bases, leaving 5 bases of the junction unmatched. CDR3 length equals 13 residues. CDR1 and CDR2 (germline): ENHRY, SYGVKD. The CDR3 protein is CAIQRQGNYGYTF. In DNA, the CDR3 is TGTGCCATTCAACGACAGGGGAACTATGGCTACACCTTC.

The DNA of the CDR3 is TGTGCCAGCAGTGAAGTAACAACAGGGAGGGGGGCCTACGAGCAGTACTTC. Its protein product is CASSEVTTGRGAYEQYF. The chain has TRBV2 and TRBJ2-7; a weak D match, TRBD2 (7 bases). Germline loops: CDR1 SNHLY, CDR2 FYNNEI. This CDR3 is built from 17 residues. V lost 1 base and J lost 2, with 18 bases in between.

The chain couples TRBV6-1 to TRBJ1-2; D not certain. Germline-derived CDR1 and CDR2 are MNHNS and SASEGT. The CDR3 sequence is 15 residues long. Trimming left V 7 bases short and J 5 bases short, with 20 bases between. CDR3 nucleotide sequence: TGTGCCAGCAAGCTGGATAGACGGGAACTTTATGGCTACACCTTC. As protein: CASKLDRRELYGYTF.

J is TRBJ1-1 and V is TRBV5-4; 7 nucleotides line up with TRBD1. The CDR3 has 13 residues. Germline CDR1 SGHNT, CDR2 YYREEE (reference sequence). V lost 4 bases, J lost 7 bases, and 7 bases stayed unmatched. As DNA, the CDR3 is TGTGCCAGCAGCATATACCGACAGGGTGAAGCTTTCTTT. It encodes CASSIYRQGEAFF. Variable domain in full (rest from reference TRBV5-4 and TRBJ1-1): ETGVTQSPTHLIKTRGQQVTLRCSSQSGHNTVSWYQQALGQGPQFIFQYYREEENGRGNFPPRFSGLQFPNYSSELNVNALELDDSALYLCASSIYRQGEAFFGQGTRLTVV.

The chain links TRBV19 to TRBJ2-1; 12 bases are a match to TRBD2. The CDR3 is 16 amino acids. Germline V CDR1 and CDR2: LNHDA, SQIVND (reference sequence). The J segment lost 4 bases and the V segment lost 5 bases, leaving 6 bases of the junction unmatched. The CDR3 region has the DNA TGTGCCAGTAGTCCGCGGACTAGCGGGGTTTACAATGAGCAGTTCTTC. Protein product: CASSPRTSGVYNEQFF.

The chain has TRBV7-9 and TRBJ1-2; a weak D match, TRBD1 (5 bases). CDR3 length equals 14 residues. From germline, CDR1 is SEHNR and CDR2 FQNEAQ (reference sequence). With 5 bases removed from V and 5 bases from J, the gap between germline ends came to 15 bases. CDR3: CASSPTGGTYGYTF. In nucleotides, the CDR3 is TGTGCCAGCAGCCCGACGGGGGGAACATATGGCTACACCTTC.

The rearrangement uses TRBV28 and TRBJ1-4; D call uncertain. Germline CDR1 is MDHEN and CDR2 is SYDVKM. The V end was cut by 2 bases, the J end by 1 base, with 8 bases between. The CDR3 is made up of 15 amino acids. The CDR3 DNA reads TGTGCCAGCAGTTTAACATCAAGAACTAATGAAAAACTGTTTTTT. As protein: CASSLTSRTNEKLFF.

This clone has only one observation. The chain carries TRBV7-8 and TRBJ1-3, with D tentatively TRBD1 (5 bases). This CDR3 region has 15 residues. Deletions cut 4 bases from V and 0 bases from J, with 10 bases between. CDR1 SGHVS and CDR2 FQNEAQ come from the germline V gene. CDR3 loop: CASSSGAASGNTIYF. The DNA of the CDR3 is TGTGCCAGCAGCTCTGGGGCCGCCTCTGGAAACACCATATATTTT.

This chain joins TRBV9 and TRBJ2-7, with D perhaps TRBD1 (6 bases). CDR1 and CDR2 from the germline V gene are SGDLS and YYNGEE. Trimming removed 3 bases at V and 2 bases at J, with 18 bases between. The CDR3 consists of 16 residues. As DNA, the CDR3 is TGTGCCAGCAGCGAAAGTCCCGGGACACTGGCCTACGAGCAGTACTTC. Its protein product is CASSESPGTLAYEQYF. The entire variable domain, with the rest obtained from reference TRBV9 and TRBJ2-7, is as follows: DSGVTQTPKHLITATGQRVTLRCSPRSGDLSVYWYQQSLDQGLQFLIQYYNGEERAKGNILERFSAQQFPDLHSELNLSSLELGDSALYFCASSESPGTLAYEQYFGPGTRLTVT.

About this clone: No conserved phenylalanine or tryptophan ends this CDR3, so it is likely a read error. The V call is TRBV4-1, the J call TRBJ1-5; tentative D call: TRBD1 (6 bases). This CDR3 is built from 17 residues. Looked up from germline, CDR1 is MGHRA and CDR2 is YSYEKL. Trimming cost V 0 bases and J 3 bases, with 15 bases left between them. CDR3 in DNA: TGCGCCAGCAGCCAAGAAGGATTTACAGGGTTCAATCAGCCCCAGCATTTG. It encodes CASSQEGFTGFNQPQHL.

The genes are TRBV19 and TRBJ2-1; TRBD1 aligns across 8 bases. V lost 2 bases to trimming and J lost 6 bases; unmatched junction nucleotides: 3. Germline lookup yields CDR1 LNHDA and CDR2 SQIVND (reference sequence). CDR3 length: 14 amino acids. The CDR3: CASSIQGARNEQFF. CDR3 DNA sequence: TGTGCCAGTAGTATACAGGGGGCGCGCAATGAGCAGTTCTTC.

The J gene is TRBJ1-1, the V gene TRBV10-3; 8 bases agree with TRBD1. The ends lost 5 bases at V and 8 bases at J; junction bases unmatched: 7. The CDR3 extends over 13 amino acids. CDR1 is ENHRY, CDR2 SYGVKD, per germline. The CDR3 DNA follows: TGTGCCATCAGTAGAGATTGGACAGGGGAAGCTTTCTTT. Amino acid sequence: CAISRDWTGEAFF.